Listed below are T cell receptor beta chains from one sample, sequenced in a study of cytomegalovirus exposure and HLA in healthy donors. TCRdb keeps only in-frame clones here, not all; method: immunoSEQ multiplex PCR. The table includes about 190,000 clones, about 87% detected once. The specimen was PBMCs. These receptors all stem from a woman aged 18-29 years in good health and CMV-seronegative. Both conserved end residues are part of each CDR3. D genes are given only for firm matches. For some rows the clone size is stated as once, few or many, or as a class when expanded; others skip it.

j_call	clone_size	d_call	v_call	cdr3_nt	cdr3_aa
TRBJ2-1	NA	NA	TRBV2	TGTGCCAGCAGCCCCGTTCCCAATGAGCAGTTCTTC	CASSPVPNEQFF
TRBJ2-7	NA	TRBD2	TRBV5-1	TGCGCCAGCAGCCCAAGGACCCCATCCGGGACTAGCCTCCACGAGCAGTACTTC	CASSPRTPSGTSLHEQYF
TRBJ2-4	NA	TRBD1	TRBV6-5	TGTGCCAGCAGTTCCGCGGGTACAGGGGGGAAAAACATTCAGTACTTC	CASSSAGTGGKNIQYF
TRBJ2-5	NA	NA	TRBV6-6	TGTGCCAGCAGTTCCTACGAGACCCAGTACTTC	CASSSYETQYF
TRBJ1-4	NA	NA	TRBV18	TGTGCCAGCTCACCCCAGCTTGGGCGTCTGACTAATGAAAAACTGTTTTTT	CASSPQLGRLTNEKLFF
TRBJ1-2	NA	NA	TRBV10-1	TGCGCCAGCAGTGAGTCGACTGGCGGTTCCTATGGCTACACCTTC	CASSESTGGSYGYTF
TRBJ2-5	NA	NA	TRBV7-2	TGTGCCAGCAGCCCCCAGGGAGGCGCGGAGACCCAGTACTTC	CASSPQGGAETQYF
TRBJ2-2	NA	TRBD2	TRBV10-1	TGCGCCAGCAGTGCTAGCGGGGGCGCGAACACCGGGGAGCTGTTTTTT	CASSASGGANTGELFF
TRBJ2-5	NA	NA	TRBV18	TGTGCCAGCTCACCAACGCGCCGCGAGACCCAGTACTTC	CASSPTRRETQYF
TRBJ2-6	NA	NA	TRBV5-4	TGTGCCAGCAGCTTGGGGGGGACAGGGGCCAACGTCCTGACTTTC	CASSLGGTGANVLTF
TRBJ1-4	few	NA	TRBV11-3	TGTGCCAGCAGCGGAGGAGGCGATGAAAAACTGTTTTTT	CASSGGGDEKLFF
TRBJ2-7	NA	NA	TRBV7-2	TGTGCCAGCAGCTTAGAGGGGGTCTCCTACGAGCAGTACTTC	CASSLEGVSYEQYF
TRBJ2-4	NA	NA	TRBV5-6	TGTGCCAGCACACTCCGCCGGGGAGCCAAAAACATTCAGTACTTC	CASTLRRGAKNIQYF
TRBJ1-2	NA	TRBD1	TRBV6-1	TGTGCCAGCAGTGGACAGGGAAGGAACTATGGCTACACCTTC	CASSGQGRNYGYTF
TRBJ1-2	NA	NA	TRBV30	TGTGCCTGGGGCCTGAACTATGGCTACACCTTC	CAWGLNYGYTF
TRBJ1-2	NA	NA	TRBV4-1	TGCGCCAGCAGCCAGGGAGGGTTTCGCAACTATGGCTACACCTTC	CASSQGGFRNYGYTF
TRBJ2-3	NA	TRBD1	TRBV10-3	TGTGCCAGATTACGGGACAGCCCGAAGTGGGGTAGCACAGATACGCAGTATTTT	CARLRDSPKWGSTDTQYF
TRBJ2-2	few	TRBD1	TRBV6-1	TGTGCCAGCAGTGAAGGGGACAGGAGACACACCGGGGAGCTGTTTTTT	CASSEGDRRHTGELFF
TRBJ1-3	NA	NA	TRBV6-5	TGTGCCAGCAGACTCAGGGGATCTGGAAACACCATATATTTT	CASRLRGSGNTIYF